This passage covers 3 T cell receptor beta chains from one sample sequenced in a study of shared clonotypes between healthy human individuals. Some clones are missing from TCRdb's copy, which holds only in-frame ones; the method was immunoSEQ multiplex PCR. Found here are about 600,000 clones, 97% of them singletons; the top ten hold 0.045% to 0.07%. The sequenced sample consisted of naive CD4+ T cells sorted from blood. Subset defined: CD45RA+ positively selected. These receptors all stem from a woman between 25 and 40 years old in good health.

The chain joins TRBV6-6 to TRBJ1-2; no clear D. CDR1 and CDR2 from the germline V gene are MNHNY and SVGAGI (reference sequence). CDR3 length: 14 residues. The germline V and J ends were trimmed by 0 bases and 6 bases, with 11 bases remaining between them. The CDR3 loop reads CASSYSMYGDGYTF. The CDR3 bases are TGTGCCAGCAGTTACTCGATGTACGGAGATGGCTACACCTTC.

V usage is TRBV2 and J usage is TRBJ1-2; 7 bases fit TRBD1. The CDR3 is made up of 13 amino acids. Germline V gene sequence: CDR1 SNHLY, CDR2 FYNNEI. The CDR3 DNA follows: TGTGCTAGACCACAGGGGCTGAACTATGGCTACACCTTC. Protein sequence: CARPQGLNYGYTF.

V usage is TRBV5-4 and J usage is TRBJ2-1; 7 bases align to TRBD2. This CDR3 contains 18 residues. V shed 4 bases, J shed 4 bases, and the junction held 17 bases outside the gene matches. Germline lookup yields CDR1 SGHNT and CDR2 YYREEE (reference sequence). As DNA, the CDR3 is TGTGCCAGCAGCCAAGAGTTCCTAGCGGAGAACAATTACAATGAGCAGTTCTTC. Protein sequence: CASSQEFLAENNYNEQFF.